This TCR beta chain came from a study of shared clonotypes between healthy human individuals. Naivety among CD8 cells was defined by CD45RO negativity and positive CCR7 selection, thereby excluding terminally differentiated effector memory CD45RA+ cells. TCRdb's copy holds only in-frame clones and misses some; the assay was immunoSEQ multiplex PCR. The sample lists about 2.2 million clones, 93% occurring once. Sequenced material: naive CD8+ T cells from PBMCs. This TCR was recovered from a man between 18 and 29 years old in good health. Some clones in this sample may be carry-over from other donors' samples.

DNA for the CDR3: TGTGCCAGCAGCCCAGGCCAGGTCGGCGGGAACACCGGGGAGCTGTTTTTT. This encodes CASSPGQVGGNTGELFF. This sequence joins TRBV27 and TRBJ2-2; D call uncertain. Germline values: CDR1 MNHEY, CDR2 SMNVEV (reference sequence). The CDR3 has 17 amino acids. V lost 6 bases and J lost 1, with 18 bases in between.